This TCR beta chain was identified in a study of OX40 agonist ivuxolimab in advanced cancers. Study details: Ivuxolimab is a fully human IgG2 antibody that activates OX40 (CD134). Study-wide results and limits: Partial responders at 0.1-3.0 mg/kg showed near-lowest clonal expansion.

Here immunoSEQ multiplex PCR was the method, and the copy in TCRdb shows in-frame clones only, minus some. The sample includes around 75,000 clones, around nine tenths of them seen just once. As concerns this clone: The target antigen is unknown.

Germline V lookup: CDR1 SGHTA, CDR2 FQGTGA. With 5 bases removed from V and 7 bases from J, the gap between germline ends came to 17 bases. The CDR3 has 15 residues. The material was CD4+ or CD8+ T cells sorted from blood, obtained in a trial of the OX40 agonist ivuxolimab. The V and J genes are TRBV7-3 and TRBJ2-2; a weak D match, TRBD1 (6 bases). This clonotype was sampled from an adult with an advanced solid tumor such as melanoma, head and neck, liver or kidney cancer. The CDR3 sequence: CASSVDNRAGGELFF. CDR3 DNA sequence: TGTGCCAGCAGCGTAGACAACAGGGCCGGCGGGGAGCTGTTTTTT.